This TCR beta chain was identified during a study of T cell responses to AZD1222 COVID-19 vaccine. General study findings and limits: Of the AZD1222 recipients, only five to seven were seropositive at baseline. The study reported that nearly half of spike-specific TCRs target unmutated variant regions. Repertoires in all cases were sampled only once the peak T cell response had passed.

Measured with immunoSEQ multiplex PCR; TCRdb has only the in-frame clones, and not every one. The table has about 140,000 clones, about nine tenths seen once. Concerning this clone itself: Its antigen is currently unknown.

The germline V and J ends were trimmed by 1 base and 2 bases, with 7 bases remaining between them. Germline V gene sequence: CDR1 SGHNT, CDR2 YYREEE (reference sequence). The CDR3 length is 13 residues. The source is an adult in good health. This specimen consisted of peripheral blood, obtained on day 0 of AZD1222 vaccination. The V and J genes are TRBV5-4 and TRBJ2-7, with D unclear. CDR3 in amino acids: CASSLTAAYEQYF. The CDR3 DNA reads TGTGCCAGCAGCTTGACGGCAGCCTACGAGCAGTACTTC.